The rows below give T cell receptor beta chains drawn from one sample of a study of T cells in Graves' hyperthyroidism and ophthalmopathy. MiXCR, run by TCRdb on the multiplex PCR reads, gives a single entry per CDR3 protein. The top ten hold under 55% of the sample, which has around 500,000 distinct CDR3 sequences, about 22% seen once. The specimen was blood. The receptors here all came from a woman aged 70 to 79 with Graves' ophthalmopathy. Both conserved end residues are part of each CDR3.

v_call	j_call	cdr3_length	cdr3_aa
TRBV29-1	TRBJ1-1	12	CSALDGNTEAFF
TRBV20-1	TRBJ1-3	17	CSATGTGGRGSGNTIYF
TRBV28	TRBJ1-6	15	CASSSGQGSGSPLHF
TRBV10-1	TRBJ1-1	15	CASIGDWVMNTEAFF
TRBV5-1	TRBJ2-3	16	CASSNLIATSTDTQYF
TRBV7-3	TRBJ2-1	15	CASSLIGTRGNEQFF
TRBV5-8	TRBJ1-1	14	CASSFDSANTEAFF
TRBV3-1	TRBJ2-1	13	CASSQWGDNEQFF
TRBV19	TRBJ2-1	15	CASSAGAGGRDEQFF
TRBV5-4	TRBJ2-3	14	CASSQAGPTDTQYF
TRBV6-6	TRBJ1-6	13	CASSYSLYSPLHF
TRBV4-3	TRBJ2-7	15	CASSQDTSGKPEQYF
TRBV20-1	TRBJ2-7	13	CSAPRAGGYEQYF
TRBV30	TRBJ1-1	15	CAWRFLRGQSTEAFF
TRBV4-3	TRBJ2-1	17	CASSQYPTGSSYNEQFF
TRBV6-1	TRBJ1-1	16	CASSLGQGALGTEAFF
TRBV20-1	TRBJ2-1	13	CSATSGRASEQFF
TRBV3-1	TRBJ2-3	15	CASSVRDRGTDTQYF
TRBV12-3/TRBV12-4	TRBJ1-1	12	CASSLVGIEAFF
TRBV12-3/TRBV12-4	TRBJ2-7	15	CASSLGGSGPYEQYF
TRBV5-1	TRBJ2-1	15	CASSLAASGSNEQFF
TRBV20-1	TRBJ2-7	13	CSARSRSSYEQYF
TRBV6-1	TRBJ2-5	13	CASSGRFAETQYF